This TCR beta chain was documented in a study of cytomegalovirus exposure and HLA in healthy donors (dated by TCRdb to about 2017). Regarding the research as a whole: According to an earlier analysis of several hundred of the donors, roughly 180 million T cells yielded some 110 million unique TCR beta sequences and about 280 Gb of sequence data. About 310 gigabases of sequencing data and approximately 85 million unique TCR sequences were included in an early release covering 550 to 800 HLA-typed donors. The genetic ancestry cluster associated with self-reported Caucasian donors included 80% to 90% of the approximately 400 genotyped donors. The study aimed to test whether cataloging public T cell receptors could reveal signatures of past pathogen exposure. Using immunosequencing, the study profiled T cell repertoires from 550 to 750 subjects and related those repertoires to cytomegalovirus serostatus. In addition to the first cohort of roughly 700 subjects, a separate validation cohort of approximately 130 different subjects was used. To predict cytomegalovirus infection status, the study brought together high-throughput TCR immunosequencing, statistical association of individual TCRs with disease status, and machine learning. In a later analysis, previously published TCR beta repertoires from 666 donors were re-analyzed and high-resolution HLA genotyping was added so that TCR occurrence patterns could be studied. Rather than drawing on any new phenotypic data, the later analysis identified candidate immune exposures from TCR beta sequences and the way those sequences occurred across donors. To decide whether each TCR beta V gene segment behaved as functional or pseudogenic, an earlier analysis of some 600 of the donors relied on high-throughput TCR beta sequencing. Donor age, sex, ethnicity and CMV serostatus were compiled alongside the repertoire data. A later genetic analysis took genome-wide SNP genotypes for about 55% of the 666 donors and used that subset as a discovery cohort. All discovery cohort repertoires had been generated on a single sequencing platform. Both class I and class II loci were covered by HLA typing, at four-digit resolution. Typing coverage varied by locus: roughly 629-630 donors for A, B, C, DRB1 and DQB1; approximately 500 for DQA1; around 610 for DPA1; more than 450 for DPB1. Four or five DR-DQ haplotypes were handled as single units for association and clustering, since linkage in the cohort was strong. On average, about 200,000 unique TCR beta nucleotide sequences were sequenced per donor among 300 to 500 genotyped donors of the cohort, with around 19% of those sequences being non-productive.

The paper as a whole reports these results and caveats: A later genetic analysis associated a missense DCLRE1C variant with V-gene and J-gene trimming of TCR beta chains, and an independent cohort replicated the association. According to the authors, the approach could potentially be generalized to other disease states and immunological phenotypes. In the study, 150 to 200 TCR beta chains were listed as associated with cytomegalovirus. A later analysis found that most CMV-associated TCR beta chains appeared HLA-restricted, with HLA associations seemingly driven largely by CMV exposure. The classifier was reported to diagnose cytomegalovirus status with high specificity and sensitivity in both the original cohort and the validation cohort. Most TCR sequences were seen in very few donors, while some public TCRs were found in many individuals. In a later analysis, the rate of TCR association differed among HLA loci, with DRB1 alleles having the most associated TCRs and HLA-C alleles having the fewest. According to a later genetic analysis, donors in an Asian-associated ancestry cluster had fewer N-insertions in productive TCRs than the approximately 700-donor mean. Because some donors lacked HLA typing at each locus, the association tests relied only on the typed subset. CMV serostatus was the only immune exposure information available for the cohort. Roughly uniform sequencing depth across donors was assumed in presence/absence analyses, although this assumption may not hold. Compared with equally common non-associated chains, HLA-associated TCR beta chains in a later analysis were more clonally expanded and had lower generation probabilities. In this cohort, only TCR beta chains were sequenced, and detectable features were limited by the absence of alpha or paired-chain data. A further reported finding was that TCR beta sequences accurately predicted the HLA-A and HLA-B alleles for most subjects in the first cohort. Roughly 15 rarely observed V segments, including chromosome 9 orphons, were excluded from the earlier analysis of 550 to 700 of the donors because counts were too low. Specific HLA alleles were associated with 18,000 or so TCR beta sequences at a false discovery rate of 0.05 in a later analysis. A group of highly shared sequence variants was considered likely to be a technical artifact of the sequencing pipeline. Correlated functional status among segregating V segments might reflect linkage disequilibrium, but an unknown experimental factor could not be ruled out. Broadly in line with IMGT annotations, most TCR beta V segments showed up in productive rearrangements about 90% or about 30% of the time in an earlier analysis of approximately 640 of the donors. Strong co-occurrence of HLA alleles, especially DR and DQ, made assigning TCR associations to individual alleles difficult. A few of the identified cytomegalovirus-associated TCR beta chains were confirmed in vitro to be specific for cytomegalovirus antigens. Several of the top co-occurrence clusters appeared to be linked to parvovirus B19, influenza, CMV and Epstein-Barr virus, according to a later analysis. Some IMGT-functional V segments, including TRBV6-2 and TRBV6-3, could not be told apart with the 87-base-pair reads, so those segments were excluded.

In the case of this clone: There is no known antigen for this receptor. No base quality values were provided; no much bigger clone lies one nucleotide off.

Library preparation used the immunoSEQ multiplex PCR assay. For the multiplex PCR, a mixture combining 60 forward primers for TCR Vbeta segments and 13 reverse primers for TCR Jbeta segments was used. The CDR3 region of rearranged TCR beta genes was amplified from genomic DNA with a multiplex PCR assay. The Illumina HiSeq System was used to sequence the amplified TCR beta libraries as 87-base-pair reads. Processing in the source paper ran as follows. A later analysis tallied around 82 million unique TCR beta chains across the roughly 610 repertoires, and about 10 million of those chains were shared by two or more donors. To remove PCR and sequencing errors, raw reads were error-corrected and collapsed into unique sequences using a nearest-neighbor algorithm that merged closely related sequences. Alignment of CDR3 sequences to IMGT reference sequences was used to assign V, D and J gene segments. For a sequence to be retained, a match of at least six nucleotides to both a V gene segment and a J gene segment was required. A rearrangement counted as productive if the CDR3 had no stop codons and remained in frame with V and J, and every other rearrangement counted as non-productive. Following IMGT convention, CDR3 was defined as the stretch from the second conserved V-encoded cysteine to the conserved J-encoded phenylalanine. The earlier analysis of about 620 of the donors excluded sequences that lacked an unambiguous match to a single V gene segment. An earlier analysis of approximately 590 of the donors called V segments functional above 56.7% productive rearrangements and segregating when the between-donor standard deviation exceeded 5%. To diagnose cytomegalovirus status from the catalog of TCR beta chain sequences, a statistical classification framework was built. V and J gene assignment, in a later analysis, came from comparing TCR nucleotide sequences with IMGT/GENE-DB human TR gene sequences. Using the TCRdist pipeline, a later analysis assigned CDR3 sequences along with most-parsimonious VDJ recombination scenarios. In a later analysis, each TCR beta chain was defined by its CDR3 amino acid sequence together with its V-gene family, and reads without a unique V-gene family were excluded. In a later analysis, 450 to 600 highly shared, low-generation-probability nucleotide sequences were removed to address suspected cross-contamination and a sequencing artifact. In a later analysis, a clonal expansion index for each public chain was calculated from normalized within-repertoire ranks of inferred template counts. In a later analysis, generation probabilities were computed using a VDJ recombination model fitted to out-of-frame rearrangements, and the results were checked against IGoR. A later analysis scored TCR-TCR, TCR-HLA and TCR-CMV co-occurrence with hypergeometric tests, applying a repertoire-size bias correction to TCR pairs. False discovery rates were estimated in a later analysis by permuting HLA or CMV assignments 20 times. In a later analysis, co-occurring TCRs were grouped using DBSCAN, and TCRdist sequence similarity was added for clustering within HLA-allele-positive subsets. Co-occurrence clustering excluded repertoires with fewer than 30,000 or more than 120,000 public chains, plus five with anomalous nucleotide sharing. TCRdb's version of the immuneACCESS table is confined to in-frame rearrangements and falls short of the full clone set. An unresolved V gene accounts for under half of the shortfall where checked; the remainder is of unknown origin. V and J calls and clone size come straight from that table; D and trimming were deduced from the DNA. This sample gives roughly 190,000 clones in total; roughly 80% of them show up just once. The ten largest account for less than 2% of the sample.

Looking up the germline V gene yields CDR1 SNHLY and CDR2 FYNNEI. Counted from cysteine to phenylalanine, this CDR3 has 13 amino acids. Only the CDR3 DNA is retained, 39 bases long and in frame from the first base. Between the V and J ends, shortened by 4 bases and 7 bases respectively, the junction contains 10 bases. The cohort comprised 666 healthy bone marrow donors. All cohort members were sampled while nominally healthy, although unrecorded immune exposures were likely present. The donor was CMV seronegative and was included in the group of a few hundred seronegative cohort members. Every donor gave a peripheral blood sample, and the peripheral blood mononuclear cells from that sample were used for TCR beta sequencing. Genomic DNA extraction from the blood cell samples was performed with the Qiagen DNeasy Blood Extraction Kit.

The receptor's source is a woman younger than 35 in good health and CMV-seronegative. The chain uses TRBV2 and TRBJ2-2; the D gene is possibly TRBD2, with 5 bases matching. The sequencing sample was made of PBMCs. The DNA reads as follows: TGTGCCAGCAGTGCAGTACGGGGCGGGGAGCTGTTTTTT. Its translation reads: CASSAVRGGELFF.